Detailed here is one T cell receptor (beta chain). The antigen remains undetermined. The data belong to a study of post-analysis software for immune sequencing data. General study findings and limits: The normalized Chao1 diversity of multiple sclerosis patients was significantly lower than that of controls. Among roughly 5 TRBV segments more frequent in patients than controls were TRBV5-6, TRBV5-1 and TRBV20-1.

Tagging with unique molecular identifiers was a feature of the TCR beta cDNA libraries. It was from about 0.94 to 9.7 million T cells that 450,000 to 550,000 cDNA molecules came. TCRdb called the PCR reads again in MiXCR, with one record for every CDR3 protein. The sample has 750,000 to 950,000 distinct CDR3 sequences; about 53% are singletons. The CDR3 totals 16 residues. Per germline, CDR1 SGHAT and CDR2 FQNNGV. With 5 bases clipped from V and 3 bases from J, the junction kept 13 bases outside the gene matches. The sequence derives from a girl aged 5 to 17 with multiple sclerosis. This chain links TRBV11-2 with TRBJ2-7; 7 bases match TRBD2. The sequenced sample consisted of blood. The chain's CDR3 is CASSPLRRAGFYEQYF. The CDR3 DNA reads TGTGCCAGCAGCCCCCTCCGGCGAGCGGGATTCTACGAGCAGTACTTC.